These 6 T cell receptor beta chains share one sample of origin, sequenced in a study of blood T cell repertoires in COVID-19. The protocol was immunoSEQ multiplex PCR, while the TCRdb copy is restricted to in-frame clones and leaves out a portion. The sample shows roughly 230,000 clones, nearly 90% of them seen only once. Material: peripheral blood. The receptors originated from a woman between 40 and 50 years old who had recovered from COVID-19.

This clone was observed a handful of times. The chain links TRBV18 to TRBJ1-4; 8 positions agree with TRBD1. The CDR3 runs 14 residues. Germline V gives CDR1 KGHSH, CDR2 LQKENI. J was trimmed by 7 bases and V by 6 bases; bases with no gene match: 7. The CDR3 nucleotides read TGTGCCAGCTCTGGGCAGGGGGCGAGTGAAAAACTGTTTTTT. It translates to CASSGQGASEKLFF.

This chain links TRBV20-1 with TRBJ1-2, with 7 nucleotides matching TRBD1. The CDR3 has 11 amino acids. The junction had 3 bases not matched to a gene; V was cut back by 7 bases and J by 4 bases. The germline gives CDR1 DFQATT, CDR2 SNEGSKA (reference sequence). The CDR3 loop is CSVRDSYGYTF. The CDR3 DNA reads as TGCAGTGTCCGGGACAGCTATGGCTACACCTTC.

V is TRBV27 and J is TRBJ1-5; 10 nucleotides match TRBD1. J lost 7 bases, V lost 4 bases, and 10 bases had no gene match. This CDR3 has 16 residues. CDR1 and CDR2 (germline): MNHEY, SMNVEV (reference sequence). The CDR3: CASSSSGTGVWQPQHF. The CDR3 nucleotides are TGTGCCAGCAGTTCATCCGGGACAGGGGTTTGGCAGCCCCAGCATTTT.

V and J are TRBV18 and TRBJ2-6; weak D call: TRBD1 (5 bases). The CDR3 extends over 18 amino acids. The germline V gene encodes CDR1 KGHSH and CDR2 LQKENI. Trimming cost V 1 base and J 4 bases, with 17 bases left between them. CDR3 DNA: TGTGCCAGCTCACCACTACTTTTCTCTGGGGCCGGGGCCAACGTCCTGACTTTC. Translated, it gives CASSPLLFSGAGANVLTF.

The chain couples TRBV5-1 to TRBJ2-1; TRBD2 matches at 11 bases. Germline values: CDR1 SGHRS, CDR2 YFSETQ. Trimming cost V 1 base and J 5 bases; bases outside gene matches: 5. The CDR3 extends over 16 amino acids. The CDR3 loop reads CASSLLAGGLDNEQFF. Here the CDR3 DNA reads TGCGCCAGCAGCTTGCTAGCGGGGGGTCTTGACAATGAGCAGTTCTTC.

V gene TRBV11-2 combines with J gene TRBJ2-2, with D possibly matching TRBD2 (6 bases). V gave up 4 bases and J gave up 5 bases, with 11 bases separating them. CDR3 length equals 14 residues. Per germline, CDR1 SGHAT and CDR2 FQNNGV. The CDR3 loop is CASSSLGGTGELFF. Written as DNA, the CDR3 is TGTGCCAGCAGCTCCCTGGGGGGAACCGGGGAGCTGTTTTTT.